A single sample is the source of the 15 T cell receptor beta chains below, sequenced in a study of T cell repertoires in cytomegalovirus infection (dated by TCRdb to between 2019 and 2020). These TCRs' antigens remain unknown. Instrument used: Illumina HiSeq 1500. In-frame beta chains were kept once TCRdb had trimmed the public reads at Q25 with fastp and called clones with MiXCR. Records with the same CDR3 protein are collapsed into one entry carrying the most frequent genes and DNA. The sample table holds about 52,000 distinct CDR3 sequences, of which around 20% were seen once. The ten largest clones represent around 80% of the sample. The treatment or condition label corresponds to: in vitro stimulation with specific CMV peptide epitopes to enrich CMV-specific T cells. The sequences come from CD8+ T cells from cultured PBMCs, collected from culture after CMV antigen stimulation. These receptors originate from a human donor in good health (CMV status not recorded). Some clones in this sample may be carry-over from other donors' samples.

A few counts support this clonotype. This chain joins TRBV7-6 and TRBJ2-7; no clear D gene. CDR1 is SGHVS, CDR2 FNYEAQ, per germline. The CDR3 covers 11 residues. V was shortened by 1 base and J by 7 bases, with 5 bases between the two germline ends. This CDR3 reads CASSLVEEQYF. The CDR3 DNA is TGTGCCAGCAGCTTAGTCGAAGAGCAGTACTTC.

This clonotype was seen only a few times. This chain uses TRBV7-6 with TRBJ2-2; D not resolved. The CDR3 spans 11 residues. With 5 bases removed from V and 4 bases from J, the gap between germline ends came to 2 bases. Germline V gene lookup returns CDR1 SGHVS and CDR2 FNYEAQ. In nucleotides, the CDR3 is TGTGCCAGCAGCCGCACCGGGGAGCTGTTTTTT. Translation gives CASSRTGELFF.

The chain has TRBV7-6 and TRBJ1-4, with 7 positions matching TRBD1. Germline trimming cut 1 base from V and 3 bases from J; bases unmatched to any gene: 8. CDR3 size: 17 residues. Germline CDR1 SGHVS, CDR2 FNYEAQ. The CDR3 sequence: CASSLGGSTGPNEKLFF. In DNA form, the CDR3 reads TGTGCCAGCAGCTTAGGGGGTTCGACAGGGCCTAATGAAAAACTGTTTTTT.

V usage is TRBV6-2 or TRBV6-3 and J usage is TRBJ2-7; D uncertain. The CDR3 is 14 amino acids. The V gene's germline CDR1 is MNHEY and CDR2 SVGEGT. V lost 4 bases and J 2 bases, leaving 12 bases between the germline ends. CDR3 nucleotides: TGTGCCAGCAGTTCCGACTTACCAGCCTACGAGCAGTACTTC. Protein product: CASSSDLPAYEQYF.

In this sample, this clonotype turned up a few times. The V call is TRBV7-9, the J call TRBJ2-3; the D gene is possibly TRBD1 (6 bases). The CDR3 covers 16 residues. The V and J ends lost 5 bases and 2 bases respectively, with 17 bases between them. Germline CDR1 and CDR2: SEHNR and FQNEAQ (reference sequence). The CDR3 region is CASSGTTGPVTDTQYF. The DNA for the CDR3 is TGTGCCAGCAGCGGAACCACAGGGCCCGTCACAGATACGCAGTATTTT.

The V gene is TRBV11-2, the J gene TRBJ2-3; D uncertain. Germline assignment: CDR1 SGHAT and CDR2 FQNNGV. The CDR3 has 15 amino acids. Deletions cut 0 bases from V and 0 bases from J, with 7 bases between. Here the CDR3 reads CASSLEYSSTDTQYF. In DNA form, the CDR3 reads TGTGCCAGCAGCTTAGAATATTCCAGCACAGATACGCAGTATTTT.

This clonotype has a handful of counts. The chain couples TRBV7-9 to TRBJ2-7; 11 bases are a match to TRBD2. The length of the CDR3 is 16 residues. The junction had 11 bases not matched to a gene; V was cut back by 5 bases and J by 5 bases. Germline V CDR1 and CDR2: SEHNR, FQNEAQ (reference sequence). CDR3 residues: CASSAGLADRSHEQYF. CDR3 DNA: TGTGCCAGCAGCGCGGGACTAGCGGACCGTTCCCACGAGCAGTACTTC. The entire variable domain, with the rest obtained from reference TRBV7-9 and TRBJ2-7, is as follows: DTGVSQNPRHKITKRGQNVTFRCDPISEHNRLYWYRQTLGQGPEFLTYFQNEAQLEKSRLLSDRFSAERPKGSFSTLEIQRTEQGDSAMYLCASSAGLADRSHEQYFGPGTRLTVT.

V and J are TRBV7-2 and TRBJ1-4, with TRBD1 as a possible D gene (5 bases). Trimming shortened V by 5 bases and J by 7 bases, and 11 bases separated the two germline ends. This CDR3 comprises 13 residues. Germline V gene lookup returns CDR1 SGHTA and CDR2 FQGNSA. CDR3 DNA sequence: TGTGCCAGCAGCCTTGGTAGGGGTGAAAAACTGTTTTTT. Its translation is CASSLGRGEKLFF.

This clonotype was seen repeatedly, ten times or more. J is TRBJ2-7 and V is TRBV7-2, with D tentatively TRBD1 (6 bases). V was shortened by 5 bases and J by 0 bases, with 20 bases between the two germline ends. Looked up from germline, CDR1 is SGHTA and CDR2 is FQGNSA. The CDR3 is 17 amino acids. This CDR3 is CASSALEQGILSYEQYF. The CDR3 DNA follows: TGTGCCAGCAGCGCCCTTGAACAGGGTATCCTCTCCTACGAGCAGTACTTC.

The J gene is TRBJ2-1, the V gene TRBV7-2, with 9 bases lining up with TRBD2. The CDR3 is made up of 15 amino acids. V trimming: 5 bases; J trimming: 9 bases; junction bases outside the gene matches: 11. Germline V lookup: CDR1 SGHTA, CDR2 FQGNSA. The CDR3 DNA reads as TGTGCCAGCAGCCCCTCAGGCGGGGGGGCCGCTGAGCAGTTCTTC. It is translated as CASSPSGGGAAEQFF.

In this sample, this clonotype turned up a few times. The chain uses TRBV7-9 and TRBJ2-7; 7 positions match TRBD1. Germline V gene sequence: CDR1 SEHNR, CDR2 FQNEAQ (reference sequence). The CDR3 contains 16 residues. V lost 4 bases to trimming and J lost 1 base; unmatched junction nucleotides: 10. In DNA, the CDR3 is TGTGCCAGCAGCTCCACTGACAGGGTCCCTTCCTACGAGCAGTACTTC. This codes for CASSSTDRVPSYEQYF.

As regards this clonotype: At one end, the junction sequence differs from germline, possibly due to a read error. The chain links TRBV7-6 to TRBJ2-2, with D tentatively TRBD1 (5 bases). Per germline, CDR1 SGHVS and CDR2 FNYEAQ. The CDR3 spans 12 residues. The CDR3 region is CASSLGDGELFF. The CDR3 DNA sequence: TGTGCTAGCAGCTTAGGGGACGGGGAGCTGTTTTTT.

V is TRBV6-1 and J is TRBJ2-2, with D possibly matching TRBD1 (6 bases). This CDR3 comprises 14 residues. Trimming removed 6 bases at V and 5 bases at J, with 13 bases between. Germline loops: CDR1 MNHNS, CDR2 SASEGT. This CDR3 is CASRSGQSTGELFF. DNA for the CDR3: TGTGCCAGCAGGAGCGGACAGTCAACCGGGGAGCTGTTTTTT.

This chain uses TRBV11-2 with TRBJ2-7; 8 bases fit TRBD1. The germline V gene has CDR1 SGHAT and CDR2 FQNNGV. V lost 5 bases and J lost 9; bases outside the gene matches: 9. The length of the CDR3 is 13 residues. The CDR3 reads CASSTGQGSGQYF. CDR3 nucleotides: TGTGCCAGCAGCACCGGACAGGGCTCGGGGCAGTACTTC.

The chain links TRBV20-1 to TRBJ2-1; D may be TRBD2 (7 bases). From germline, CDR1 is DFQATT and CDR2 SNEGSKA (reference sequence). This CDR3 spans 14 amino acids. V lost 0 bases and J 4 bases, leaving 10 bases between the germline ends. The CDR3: CSAREEGGYNEQFF. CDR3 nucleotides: TGCAGTGCTAGAGAGGAGGGGGGGTACAATGAGCAGTTCTTC.